This T cell receptor beta chain was profiled in a study of PD-L1 blockade in urothelial cancer. Whole-study context: About 85% of the roughly 30 patients were males with bladder-origin urothelial cancer.

The sample's time point: pretreatment peripheral blood. Generated by immunoSEQ multiplex PCR, the TCRdb table keeps only in-frame clones and is missing some. The sample includes tens of thousands of clones, 70% to 90% of them seen just once. Germline V gene lookup returns CDR1 MNHEY and CDR2 SMNVEV (reference sequence). The CDR3 is 13 amino acids. V was shortened by 3 bases and J by 4 bases, with 7 bases between the two germline ends. The TCR sequence derives from a woman aged 55-70 years with urothelial cancer. The material sequenced was PBMCs, taken around atezolizumab (anti-PD-L1) treatment. The chain couples TRBV27 to TRBJ1-5, with D unclear. The DNA for the CDR3 is TGTGCCAGCAGTTTGGGCCAGAATCAGCCCCAGCATTTT. Protein sequence: CASSLGQNQPQHF.